In its sample, the clone carrying this T cell receptor (beta chain) was seen a few times. The V and J ends lost 8 bases and 4 bases, in that order; junction bases with no gene match: 13. This CDR3 has 16 amino acids. Per the germline V gene, CDR1 is MNHNY and CDR2 is SVGAGI (reference sequence). This entry comes from a study of blood T cell repertoires in COVID-19. Profiling relied on immunoSEQ multiplex PCR, and the TCRdb table lists in-frame clones only, not all of them. The sample contains over 150,000 clones, 85% of which appear only once. Source material: peripheral blood. The sequence was obtained from a man in his forties with acute or convalescent COVID-19. The V gene is TRBV6-6, the J gene TRBJ1-3; 8 bases agree with TRBD1. CDR3 amino acids: CASSISGTGGGNTIYF. CDR3 sequence (DNA): TGTGCCAGCTCCATTTCCGGGACAGGAGGAGGAAACACCATATATTTT.